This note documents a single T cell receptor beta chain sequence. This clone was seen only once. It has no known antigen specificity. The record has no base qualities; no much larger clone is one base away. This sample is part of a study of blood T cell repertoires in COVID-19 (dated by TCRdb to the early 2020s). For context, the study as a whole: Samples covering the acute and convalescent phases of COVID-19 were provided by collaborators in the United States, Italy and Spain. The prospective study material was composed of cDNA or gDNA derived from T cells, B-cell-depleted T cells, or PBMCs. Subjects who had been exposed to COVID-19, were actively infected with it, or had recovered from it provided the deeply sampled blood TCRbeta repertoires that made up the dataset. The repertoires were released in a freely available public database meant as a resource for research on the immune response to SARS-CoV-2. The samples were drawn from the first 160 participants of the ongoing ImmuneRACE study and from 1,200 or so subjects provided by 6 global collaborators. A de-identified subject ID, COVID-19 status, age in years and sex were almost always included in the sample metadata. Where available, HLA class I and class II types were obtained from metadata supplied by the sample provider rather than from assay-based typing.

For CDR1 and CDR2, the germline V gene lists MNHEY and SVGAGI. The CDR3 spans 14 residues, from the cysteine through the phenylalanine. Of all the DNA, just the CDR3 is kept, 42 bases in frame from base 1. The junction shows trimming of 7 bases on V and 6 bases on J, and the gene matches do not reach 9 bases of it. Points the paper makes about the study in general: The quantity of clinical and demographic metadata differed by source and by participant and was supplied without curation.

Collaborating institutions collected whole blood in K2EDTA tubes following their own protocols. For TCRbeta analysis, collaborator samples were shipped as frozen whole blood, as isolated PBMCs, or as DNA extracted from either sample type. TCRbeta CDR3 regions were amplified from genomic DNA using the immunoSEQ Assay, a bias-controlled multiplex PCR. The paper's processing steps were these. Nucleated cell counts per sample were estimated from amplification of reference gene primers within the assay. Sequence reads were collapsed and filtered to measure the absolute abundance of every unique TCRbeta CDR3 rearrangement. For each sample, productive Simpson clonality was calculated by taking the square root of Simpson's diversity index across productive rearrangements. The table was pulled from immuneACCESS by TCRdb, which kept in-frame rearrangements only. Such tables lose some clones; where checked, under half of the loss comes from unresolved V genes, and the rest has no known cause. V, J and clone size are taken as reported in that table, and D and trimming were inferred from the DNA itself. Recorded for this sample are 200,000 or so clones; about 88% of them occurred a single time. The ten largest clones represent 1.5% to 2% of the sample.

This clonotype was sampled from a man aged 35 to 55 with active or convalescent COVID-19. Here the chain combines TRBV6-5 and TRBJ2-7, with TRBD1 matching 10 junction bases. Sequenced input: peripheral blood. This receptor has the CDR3 CASNRDRGQSEQYF. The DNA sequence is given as TGTGCCAGCAACCGTGACAGGGGGCAGAGCGAGCAGTACTTC.